One sample yielded the 21 T cell receptor beta chains listed below, sequenced in a study of blood T cell repertoires in COVID-19. Data came from immunoSEQ multiplex PCR; TCRdb stores just in-frame clones and leaves some out. The sample consists of over 30,000 clones, around 90% of them appearing once. The sequencing input was peripheral blood. These receptor sequences come from a woman in her 70s with active COVID-19.

The V gene is TRBV5-1, the J gene TRBJ2-3; TRBD1 is a possible D gene (6 bases). CDR3 length: 13 amino acids. Trimming cost V 4 bases and J 6 bases, with 12 bases left between them. Germline CDR1 and CDR2: SGHRS and YFSETQ. CDR3 amino acids: CASSRTDLDTQYF. The DNA of the CDR3 is TGCGCCAGCAGCCGGACAGATCTGGATACGCAGTATTTT. Based on the CDR3 plus reference TRBV5-1 and TRBJ2-3, the full variable domain is KAGVTQTPRYLIKTRGQQVTLSCSPISGHRSVSWYQQTPGQGLQFLFEYFSETQRNKGNFPGRFSGRQFSNSRSEMNVSTLELGDSALYLCASSRTDLDTQYFGPGTRLTVL.

This rearrangement joins TRBV12-3 or TRBV12-4 to TRBJ1-2; D not certain. V dropped 6 bases and J dropped 8 bases, with 13 bases sitting between them. This CDR3 is 12 amino acids long. DNA of the CDR3: TGTGCCAGCAGCCCCGGGAGGCCGGGCTACACCTTC. Translation gives CASSPGRPGYTF.

The chain recombines TRBV6-2 or TRBV6-3 with TRBJ2-5, with TRBD2 matching over 10 bases. The V gene's germline CDR1 is MNHEY and CDR2 SVGEGT. CDR3 length equals 15 residues. The ends lost 4 bases at V and 2 bases at J; junction bases unmatched: 4. The CDR3 bases are TGTGCCAGCAGTTCCGCACTAGCGGGGCAAGAGACCCAGTACTTC. Amino acids: CASSSALAGQETQYF.

The chain is built from TRBV7-8 and TRBJ1-1, with 9 positions matching TRBD1. CDR3 size: 14 residues. V was pared by 6 bases and J by 6 bases, with 8 bases of the junction left unmatched. Germline V gene sequence: CDR1 SGHVS, CDR2 FQNEAQ. For the CDR3, the DNA is TGTGCCAGCAGACGACAGGGGGGCTTGGCTGAAGCTTTCTTT. Amino acid sequence: CASRRQGGLAEAFF.

The chain uses TRBV28 and TRBJ2-5; no clear D gene. The CDR3 contains 15 residues. Germline V gene data show CDR1 as MDHEN and CDR2 as SYDVKM. The ends were cut back, 6 bases at V and 0 bases at J, with 14 bases in the middle. The DNA for the CDR3 is TGTGCCAGCAGCAAACAAGTTGCATACCAAGAGACCCAGTACTTC. Translating it yields CASSKQVAYQETQYF. Combining the CDR3 with reference TRBV28 and TRBJ2-5 gives the whole variable domain DVKVTQSSRYLVKRTGEKVFLECVQDMDHENMFWYRQDPGLGLRLIYFSYDVKMKEKGDIPEGYSVSREKKERFSLILESASTNQTSMYLCASSKQVAYQETQYFGPGTRLLVL.

The rearrangement links TRBV7-2 to TRBJ2-3, with TRBD2 matching over 9 bases. Trimming at V came to 1 base and at J to 2 bases, leaving 7 bases not matched to a gene. The germline V gene encodes CDR1 SGHTA and CDR2 FQGNSA. The CDR3 consists of 17 residues. CDR3 in amino acids: CASSLGSGGFITDTQYF. CDR3 sequence (DNA): TGTGCCAGCAGCTTAGGTAGCGGGGGCTTTATCACAGATACGCAGTATTTT.

The chain is built from TRBV28 and TRBJ2-7; 9 nucleotides align to TRBD2. Per germline, CDR1 MDHEN and CDR2 SYDVKM. Trimming removed 5 bases from V and 1 base from J; junction bases left unmatched: 6. CDR3 length equals 15 residues. The CDR3 coding sequence is TGTGCCAGCAGTACCGATCTAGCGGGGTCCTACGAGCAGTACTTC. Translated, it gives CASSTDLAGSYEQYF.

This chain joins TRBV28 and TRBJ2-7, with D possibly matching TRBD2 (6 bases). The V and J ends lost 5 bases and 6 bases respectively, with 11 bases between them. The CDR3 has 12 residues. Germline lookup yields CDR1 MDHEN and CDR2 SYDVKM. CDR3 nucleotides: TGTGCCAGCAGTACGGGACTCACCGAGCAGTACTTC. Protein: CASSTGLTEQYF.

The J gene is TRBJ1-2, the V gene TRBV5-8; D unclear. The CDR3 sequence is 15 residues long. CDR1 and CDR2 (germline): SGHTS, YDEGEE. Trimming stripped 1 base from V and 4 bases from J, with 14 bases between. The CDR3 reads CASSLYQVRIYGYTF. CDR3 DNA: TGTGCCAGCAGCTTGTACCAGGTCAGGATCTATGGCTACACCTTC.

The chain employs TRBV30 and TRBJ1-5; D possibly corresponds to TRBD1 (6 bases). This CDR3 spans 14 amino acids. The V and J ends lost 1 base and 7 bases respectively, with 14 bases between them. The V gene's germline CDR1 is GTSNPN and CDR2 SVGIG (reference sequence). The CDR3 region is CAWSGQGMVQPQHF. The CDR3 region has the DNA TGTGCCTGGAGTGGGCAGGGGATGGTCCAGCCCCAGCATTTT.

The J gene is TRBJ2-5, the V gene TRBV10-3; 8 positions agree with TRBD1. CDR3 length: 15 amino acids. The V segment lost 0 bases and the J segment 5 bases; nucleotides outside the gene matches: 5. In germline, CDR1 is ENHRY, CDR2 SYGVKD. CDR3 coding DNA: TGTGCCATCAGTGAGTCGCAGGGGGCGGGGGAGACCCAGTACTTC. This sequence encodes CAISESQGAGETQYF.

This clone was counted a few times. The chain links TRBV11-2 to TRBJ2-1, with 10 bases lining up with TRBD2. V dropped 4 bases and J dropped 6; count of bases not matched to a gene: 6. Looked up from germline, CDR1 is SGHAT and CDR2 is FQNNGV. CDR3 length equals 15 residues. This CDR3 is CASSSSGGAFNEQFF. The CDR3 DNA reads TGTGCCAGCAGCTCCAGCGGGGGGGCCTTCAATGAGCAGTTCTTC.

This chain links TRBV30 with TRBJ1-5; D is uncertain. CDR3 size: 13 residues. CDR1 GTSNPN and CDR2 SVGIG come from the germline V gene (reference sequence). Trimming left V 1 base short and J 0 bases short, with 4 bases between. Here the CDR3 DNA reads TGTGCCTGGAGTGAGAGTAGCAATCAGCCCCAGCATTTT. Protein: CAWSESSNQPQHF.

This sequence joins TRBV6-2 or TRBV6-3 and TRBJ1-2; maybe TRBD1 (6 bases). The CDR3 has 14 residues. With 2 bases removed from V and 8 bases from J, the gap between germline ends came to 15 bases. The V gene's germline CDR1 is MNHEY and CDR2 SVGEGT. The CDR3 loop reads CASSYAAGAMGYTF. The CDR3 DNA sequence: TGTGCCAGCAGTTACGCCGCAGGGGCTATGGGCTACACCTTC.

This rearrangement joins TRBV5-1 to TRBJ2-7, with TRBD1 matching over 7 bases. CDR1 and CDR2 from the germline V gene are SGHRS and YFSETQ. V was clipped by 6 bases and J by 2 bases; unmatched bases: 5. CDR3 length: 13 amino acids. This CDR3 reads CASKTGDTYEQYF. CDR3 sequence (DNA): TGCGCCAGCAAAACAGGGGACACCTACGAGCAGTACTTC.

The chain links TRBV6-5 to TRBJ1-5, with 8 bases identical to TRBD1. Germline V gene sequence: CDR1 MNHEY, CDR2 SVGAGI. The CDR3 sequence is 13 residues long. The V gene end was trimmed by 5 bases and the J gene end by 4 bases; junction bases not matched to a gene: 1. In nucleotides, the CDR3 is TGTGCCAGCAGTCGGACAGGGAATCAGCCCCAGCATTTT. Translating gives CASSRTGNQPQHF.

The chain uses TRBV6-5 and TRBJ1-2; no clear D gene. The CDR3 is 13 residues long. Germline V gene data show CDR1 as MNHEY and CDR2 as SVGAGI. Trimming cost V 8 bases and J 5 bases, with 15 bases left between them. The CDR3 protein is CASWPGFGYGYTF. CDR3 nucleotides: TGTGCCAGCTGGCCGGGTTTCGGGTATGGCTACACCTTC.

The rearrangement links TRBV10-3 to TRBJ2-7, with D perhaps TRBD1 (6 bases). The CDR3 sequence is 14 residues long. Germline CDR1 and CDR2: ENHRY and SYGVKD. Trimming took off 5 bases at V and 5 bases at J, with 16 bases between the two ends. The CDR3 bases are TGTGCCATCAGTAACAGGGAAGGGAGAAACGAGCAGTACTTC. Amino acids: CAISNREGRNEQYF.

The chain uses TRBV28 and TRBJ2-7, with 7 bases matching TRBD1. Germline values: CDR1 MDHEN, CDR2 SYDVKM. J lost 4 bases, V lost 7 bases, and 7 bases had no gene match. The CDR3 length is 13 residues. The CDR3 protein is CASTAGGFYEQYF. The CDR3 region has the DNA TGTGCCAGCACCGCAGGGGGATTTTACGAGCAGTACTTC. The whole variable domain, remainder taken from reference TRBV28 and TRBJ2-7, is DVKVTQSSRYLVKRTGEKVFLECVQDMDHENMFWYRQDPGLGLRLIYFSYDVKMKEKGDIPEGYSVSREKKERFSLILESASTNQTSMYLCASTAGGFYEQYFGPGTRLTVT.

The genes are TRBV30 and TRBJ1-2, with a tentative D call TRBD1 (6 bases). This CDR3 is built from 12 residues. Germline assignment: CDR1 GTSNPN and CDR2 SVGIG (reference sequence). With 8 bases removed from V and 4 bases from J, the gap between germline ends came to 14 bases. The CDR3 nucleotides are TGTGCCGCAGAGGGACACGGCTATGGCTACACCTTC. This sequence encodes CAAEGHGYGYTF.

The chain employs TRBV3-1 (or the pseudogene TRBV3-2) and TRBJ1-2, with TRBD1 identical over 9 bases. This CDR3 spans 14 amino acids. Germline CDR1 LGHDT, CDR2 YNNKEL (reference sequence). V lost 5 bases to trimming and J lost 7 bases; unmatched junction nucleotides: 8. In DNA, the CDR3 is TGTGCCAGCAGCTCGGGACAGGGTGGTCTTGGCTACACCTTC. It specifies CASSSGQGGLGYTF.